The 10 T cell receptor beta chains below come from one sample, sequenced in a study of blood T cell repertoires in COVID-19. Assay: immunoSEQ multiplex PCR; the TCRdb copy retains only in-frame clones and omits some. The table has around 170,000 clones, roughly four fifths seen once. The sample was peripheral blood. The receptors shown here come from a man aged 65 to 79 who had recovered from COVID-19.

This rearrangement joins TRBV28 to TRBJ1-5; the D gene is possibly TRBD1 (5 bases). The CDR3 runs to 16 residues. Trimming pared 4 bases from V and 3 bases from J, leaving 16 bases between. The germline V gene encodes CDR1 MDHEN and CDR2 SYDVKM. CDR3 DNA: TGTGCCAGCAGTTCCGACAGATACATTTCCAATCAGCCCCAGCATTTT. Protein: CASSSDRYISNQPQHF.

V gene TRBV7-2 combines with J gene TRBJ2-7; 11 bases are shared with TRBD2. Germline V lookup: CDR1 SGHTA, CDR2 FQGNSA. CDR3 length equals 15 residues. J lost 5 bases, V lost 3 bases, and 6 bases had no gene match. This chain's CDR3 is CASSFTSGRWHEQYF. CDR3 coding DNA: TGTGCCAGCAGCTTTACTAGCGGGAGATGGCACGAGCAGTACTTC.

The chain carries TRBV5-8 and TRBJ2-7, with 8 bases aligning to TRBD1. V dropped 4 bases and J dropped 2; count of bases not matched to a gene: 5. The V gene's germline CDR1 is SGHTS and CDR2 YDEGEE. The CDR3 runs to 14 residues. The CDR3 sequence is CASSPRQGTYEQYF. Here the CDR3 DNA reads TGTGCCAGCAGCCCTAGACAGGGGACCTACGAGCAGTACTTC.

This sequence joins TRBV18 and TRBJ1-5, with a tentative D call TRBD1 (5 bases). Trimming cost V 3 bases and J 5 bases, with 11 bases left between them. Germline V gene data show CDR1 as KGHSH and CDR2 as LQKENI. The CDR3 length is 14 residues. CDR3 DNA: TGTGCCAGCTCACCTTCCTGGGGGGATCAGCCCCAGCATTTT. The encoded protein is CASSPSWGDQPQHF.

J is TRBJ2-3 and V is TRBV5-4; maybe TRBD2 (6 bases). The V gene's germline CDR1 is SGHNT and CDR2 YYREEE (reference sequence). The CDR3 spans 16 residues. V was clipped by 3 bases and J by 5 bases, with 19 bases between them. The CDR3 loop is CASSSGGRQGGDTQYF. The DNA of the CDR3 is TGTGCCAGCAGCTCCGGAGGGCGCCAAGGAGGAGATACGCAGTATTTT.

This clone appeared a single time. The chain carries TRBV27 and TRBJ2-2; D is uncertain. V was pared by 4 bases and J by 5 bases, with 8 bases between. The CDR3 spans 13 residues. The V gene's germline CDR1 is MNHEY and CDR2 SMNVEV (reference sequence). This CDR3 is CASSSQRTGELFF. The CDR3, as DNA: TGTGCCAGCAGTTCCCAGAGGACCGGGGAGCTGTTTTTT.

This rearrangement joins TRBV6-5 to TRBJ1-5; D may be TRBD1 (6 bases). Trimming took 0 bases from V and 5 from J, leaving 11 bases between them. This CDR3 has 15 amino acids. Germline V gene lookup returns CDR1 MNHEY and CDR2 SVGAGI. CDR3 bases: TGTGCCAGCAGTTACTCGGGACAACGAGATCAGCCCCAGCATTTT. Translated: CASSYSGQRDQPQHF.

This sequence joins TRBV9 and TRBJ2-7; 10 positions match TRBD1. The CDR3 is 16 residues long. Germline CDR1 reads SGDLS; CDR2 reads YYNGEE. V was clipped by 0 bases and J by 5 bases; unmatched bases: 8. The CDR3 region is CASSVGPGTGVHEQYF. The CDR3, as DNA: TGTGCCAGCAGCGTAGGCCCTGGGACAGGGGTCCACGAGCAGTACTTC. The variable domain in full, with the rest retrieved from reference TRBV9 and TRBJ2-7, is DSGVTQTPKHLITATGQRVTLRCSPRSGDLSVYWYQQSLDQGLQFLIQYYNGEERAKGNILERFSAQQFPDLHSELNLSSLELGDSALYFCASSVGPGTGVHEQYFGPGTRLTVT.

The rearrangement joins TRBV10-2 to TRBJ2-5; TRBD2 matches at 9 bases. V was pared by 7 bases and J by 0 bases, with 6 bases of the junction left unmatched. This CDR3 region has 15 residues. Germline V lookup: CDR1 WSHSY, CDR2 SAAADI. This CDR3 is CASNIAGANQETQYF. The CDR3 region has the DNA TGCGCCAGCAATATAGCGGGAGCAAACCAAGAGACCCAGTACTTC.

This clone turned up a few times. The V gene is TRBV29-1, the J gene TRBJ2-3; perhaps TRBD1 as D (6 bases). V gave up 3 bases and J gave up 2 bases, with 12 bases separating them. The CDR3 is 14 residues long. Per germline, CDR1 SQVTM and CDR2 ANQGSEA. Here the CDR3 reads CSVEGQGITDTQYF. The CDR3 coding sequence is TGCAGCGTTGAGGGGCAGGGGATCACAGATACGCAGTATTTT.